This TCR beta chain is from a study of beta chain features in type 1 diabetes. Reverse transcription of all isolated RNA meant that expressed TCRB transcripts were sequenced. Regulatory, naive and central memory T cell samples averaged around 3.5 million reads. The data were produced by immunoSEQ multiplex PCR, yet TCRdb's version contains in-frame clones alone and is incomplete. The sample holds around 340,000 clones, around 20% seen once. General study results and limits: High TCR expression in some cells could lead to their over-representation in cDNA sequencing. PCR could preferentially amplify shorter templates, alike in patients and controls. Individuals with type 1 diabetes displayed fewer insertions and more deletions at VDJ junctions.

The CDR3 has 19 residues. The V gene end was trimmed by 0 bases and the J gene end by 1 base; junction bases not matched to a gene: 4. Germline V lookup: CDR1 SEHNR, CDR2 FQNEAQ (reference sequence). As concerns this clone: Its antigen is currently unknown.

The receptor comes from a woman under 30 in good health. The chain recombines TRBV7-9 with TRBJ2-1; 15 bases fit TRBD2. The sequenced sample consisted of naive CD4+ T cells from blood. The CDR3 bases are TGTGCCAGCAGCTTAGCGGAAGGACTAGCGGGAGGGTCCTACAATGAGCAGTTCTTC. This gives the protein CASSLAEGLAGGSYNEQFF.